The entry below gives a single T cell receptor beta chain sequence along with its context. Other DNA sequences in this specimen translate into the identical CDR3. Patients from Seattle were sampled longitudinally, starting during active infection. Data came from immunoSEQ multiplex PCR; TCRdb stores just in-frame clones and leaves some out. The table records just over 350,000 clones, 75% to 90% of them present only once. This entry belongs to a study of blood T cell repertoires in COVID-19. V gave up 5 bases and J gave up 2 bases; unmatched junction bases: 2. The germline CDR1 and CDR2 sequences are SGHNT and YENEEA. The CDR3 is 13 residues long.

The gene calls are TRBV11-3 and TRBJ2-5; 7 bases are a match to TRBD1. The TCR comes from a woman aged 60-75 years with COVID-19, enrolled during active disease. Sequencing used peripheral blood. DNA for the CDR3: TGTGCCAGCAGCCTGGGACAGCAAGAGACCCAGTACTTC. As protein: CASSLGQQETQYF.